This T cell receptor (beta chain) stems from a study of blood T cells in healthy people across ages (dated by TCRdb to between 2014 and 2016). For the wider study: In model experiments, template switching captured about one uniquely barcoded TCR beta cDNA molecule for every two T cells. The study measured age-related changes in TCR beta repertoire diversity using deep sequencing normalized with unique cDNA molecular identifiers. The donors were split into four age groups: young (average around 15 years), middle-aged (roughly 39), aged (more than 60) and long-lived (about 74). To avoid experimental bias, donors of different ages were distributed randomly across sequencing lanes. Using the same blood draw, the study looked at two additional independent replicas of 1 million unique cDNA reads for two donors, one aged 18 to 30 and the other aged 80 or older.

As concerns this clonotype: No antigen is known for it. No clone much larger than this one lies a single base away; base qualities are absent.

The CDR3 runs 15 amino acids, cysteine and phenylalanine included. Only the CDR3 region is kept as DNA, spanning 45 bases read in frame from base 1. Taken from the germline V gene, the CDR1 and CDR2 loops are SGHTA and FQGNSA. The investigation overall reported the following: Bulk unsorted PBMC profiling prevented conclusive comparison of naive and antigen-experienced compartments. Compared with the aged group, the long-lived group had more naive CD4+ T cells, fewer expanded clones and increased TCR diversity, a pattern suggesting age selection. The CMV infection status of donors was not known, potentially confounding age-related changes in expanded clonotypes. As age increased, observed TCR beta diversity per million T cells dropped in a roughly linear way, and a significant reduction was already evident by age 40. Estimates of total diversity based on one million sequenced T cells were considered lower bounds and underestimates. There was a strong correlation between observed TCR beta diversity and the percentage of naive T cells measured by flow cytometry.

The library relied on 5' RACE. A second PCR of about 7 to 12 cycles was run with a J-beta primer mix and a sample-barcoded 5' primer. Each TCR beta cDNA molecule received a unique molecular identifier from a template-switch 5' adaptor carrying 12 random nucleotides. Each sample yielded at least 2.5 million CDR3-containing paired-end reads. First-strand cDNA synthesis was performed from all RNA using the Mint cDNA synthesis kit, with priming by a TRBC-specific oligonucleotide. Following uracil-DNA glycosylase treatment, a first 18-cycle PCR with universal primers M1SS and BC2_uni_R was performed on all cDNA. For the original study's pipeline: For normalization, 1 million high-quality reads were randomly selected from each sample, with every read carrying a distinct molecular identifier. Instead of being binned into consensus sequences, reads with shared molecular identifiers were discarded. CDR3 identification, clonotype clustering and error correction used MiTCR with a Q25 quality threshold and the strictest error-elimination algorithm. Lower-bound total TCR beta diversity was estimated with a nonparametric unseen species model using Euler transformation. The public reads were quality trimmed at Q25 with fastp and then assembled into clones with MiXCR by TCRdb, keeping productive beta chains. Identical CDR3 proteins give one entry, which carries the most common genes and DNA. The V and J calls follow TCRdb's processing rather than the paper's. In all, the sample holds 1.5 million to 2 million distinct CDR3 sequences, and about two fifths of those were seen once. Under 30% of the sample belongs to the ten largest clones.

The roughly 39 donors, aged about 6 to 95 years, were systemically healthy Caucasian individuals from Russia. Each donor gave about 9.2 milliliters of peripheral blood, drawn into EDTA-treated Vacutainer tubes. Ficoll-Paque density-gradient centrifugation was used to isolate PBMCs, with at least 7 million per sample. Total RNA, at least 5 micrograms per sample, was extracted from PBMCs with Trizol reagent. For every donor, flow cytometry on a PBMC aliquot measured the percentage of naive CD45RAhigh/CD27high T cells. The TCR was taken from a human donor in good health. Recombination joined TRBV7-2 with TRBJ2-4, with 8 junctional bases fitting TRBD1. The J call is in doubt because the DNA end fits TRBJ2-7 better. Sequenced: blood. The encoded CDR3 is CASSLEDRVFDEQYF. The bases read TGTGCCAGCAGCTTAGAGGACAGGGTTTTTGACGAGCAGTACTTC.